Detailed here is one TCR beta chain. It was with 60 Vbeta and 13 Jbeta primers that the PCR ran. TCRdb's table, derived via immunoSEQ multiplex PCR, lists solely in-frame clones and lacks some. The sample gives some 170,000 clones, over 70% of which show up once; roughly 3.6% is in the top ten. In germline, CDR1 is SGHRS, CDR2 YFSETQ. Trimming stripped 4 bases from V and 4 bases from J, with 11 bases between. The CDR3 consists of 13 residues. These data belong to a study of cytomegalovirus exposure and HLA in healthy donors. Overall study context: Earlier findings included nearly 120 million unique TCR beta sequences obtained from 150 million to 200 million T cells.

The TCR was taken from a woman aged 55-75 years in good health and CMV-seropositive. The sample comprised PBMCs. This chain uses TRBV5-1 with TRBJ1-2; a possible D gene is TRBD1 (6 bases). CDR3 residues: CASSAQGSYGYTF. The CDR3 region has the DNA TGCGCCAGCAGCGCACAGGGTTCCTATGGCTACACCTTC.